This TCR beta chain came from a study of cytomegalovirus exposure and HLA in healthy donors. A multiplex PCR was run with 60 Vbeta primers and 13 Jbeta primers. The data were produced by immunoSEQ multiplex PCR, yet TCRdb's version contains in-frame clones alone and is incomplete. This sample has about 140,000 clones; over 80% occur once, and the top ten carry around 1.3%. This CDR3 contains 15 residues. In this sample, this clone turned up once. This sequence originates from a female donor in good health and CMV-seronegative. V usage is TRBV21-1 and J usage is TRBJ2-1; TRBD2 was called by the table and not checked on the DNA. TRBV21-1 is tagged as a pseudogene. The sequenced sample was PBMCs. CDR3 bases: TGTGCCAGCAGCGTCCGGGACTTTGGGGGTAATGAGCAGTTCTTC. Its translation: CASSVRDFGGNEQFF.